The next 5 T cell receptor beta chains were all read from a single sample in a study of long-term antiretroviral therapy in people with HIV. immunoSEQ v3.0 was run at survey level. This table comes from immunoSEQ multiplex PCR, and its TCRdb copy is limited to in-frame clones, with some not included. The repertoire consists of tens of thousands of clones, with about 92% occurring once and the leading ten covering 7.3%. Material: unsorted PBMCs, obtained 4.4 years after starting antiretroviral therapy. These receptors originate from a woman between 45 and 60 years old with HIV.

This chain connects TRBV27 to TRBJ1-1; TRBD1 agrees at 8 bases. J lost 3 bases, V lost 5 bases, and 11 bases had no gene match. CDR3 size: 16 residues. Germline CDR1 MNHEY, CDR2 SMNVEV (reference sequence). The CDR3: CASSPNPGTGHTEAFF. The CDR3 nucleotides read TGTGCCAGCAGTCCAAACCCCGGGACAGGCCACACTGAAGCTTTCTTT.

CDR3 sequence: CSVAASGNEQFF. The CDR3 coding sequence is TGCAGCGTTGCAGCTAGCGGAAATGAGCAGTTCTTC. The V gene is TRBV29-1, the J gene TRBJ2-1; 7 nucleotides align to TRBD2. CDR1 is SQVTM and CDR2 is ANQGSEA in the germline V gene. J gave up 7 bases and V 4 bases, and 4 bases lay outside the gene matches. The CDR3 totals 12 residues.

The V gene is TRBV15, the J gene TRBJ2-1, with 9 bases aligning to TRBD1. The CDR3 contains 16 residues. The V gene end was trimmed by 4 bases and the J gene end by 6 bases; junction bases not matched to a gene: 10. CDR1 and CDR2 from the germline V gene are LNHNV and YYDKDF (reference sequence). CDR3 region: CATSNLAGTGINEQFF. Here the CDR3 DNA reads TGTGCCACCAGCAATCTAGCCGGGACAGGGATCAATGAGCAGTTCTTC.

The chain uses TRBV19 and TRBJ2-1; D assignment may be TRBD1 or TRBD2 (6 bases each). The CDR3 runs to 15 residues. Looked up from germline, CDR1 is LNHDA and CDR2 is SQIVND (reference sequence). V lost 5 bases to trimming and J lost 4 bases, with 15 bases between them. Here the CDR3 reads CASSLGGPFYNEQFF. The CDR3 DNA is TGTGCCAGTAGTCTCGGGGGCCCTTTTTACAATGAGCAGTTCTTC.

The chain uses TRBV5-1 and TRBJ2-5; 7 bases match TRBD2. Germline V gene lookup returns CDR1 SGHRS and CDR2 YFSETQ. V gave up 0 bases and J gave up 7 bases; unmatched junction bases: 6. The CDR3 contains 14 residues. The DNA of the CDR3 is TGCGCCAGCAGCTTGGCTCTCAGGGAGGGGACCCAGTACTTC. Translating it yields CASSLALREGTQYF.